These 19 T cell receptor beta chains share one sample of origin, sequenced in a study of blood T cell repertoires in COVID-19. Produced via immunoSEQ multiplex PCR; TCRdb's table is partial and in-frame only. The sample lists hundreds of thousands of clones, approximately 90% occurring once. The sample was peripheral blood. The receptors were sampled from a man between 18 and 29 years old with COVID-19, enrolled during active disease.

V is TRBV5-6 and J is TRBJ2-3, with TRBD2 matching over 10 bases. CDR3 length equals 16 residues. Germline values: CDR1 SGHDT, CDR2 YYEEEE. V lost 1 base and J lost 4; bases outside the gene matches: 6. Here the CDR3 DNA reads TGTGCCAGCAGCTTGCCAAGCGGGGGGGGATCAGATACGCAGTATTTT. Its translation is CASSLPSGGGSDTQYF.

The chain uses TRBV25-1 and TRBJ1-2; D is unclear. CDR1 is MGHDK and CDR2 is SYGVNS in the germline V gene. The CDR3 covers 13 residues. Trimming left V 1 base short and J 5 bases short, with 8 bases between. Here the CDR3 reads CASSESGDYGYTF. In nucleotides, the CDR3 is TGTGCCAGCAGTGAATCGGGAGATTATGGCTACACCTTC.

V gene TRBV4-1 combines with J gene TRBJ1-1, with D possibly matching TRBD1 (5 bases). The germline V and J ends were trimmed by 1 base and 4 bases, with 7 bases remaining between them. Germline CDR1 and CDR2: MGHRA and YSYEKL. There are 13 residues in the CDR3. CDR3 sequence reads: CASSQARGTEAFF. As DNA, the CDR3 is TGCGCCAGCAGCCAAGCTAGGGGCACTGAAGCTTTCTTT.

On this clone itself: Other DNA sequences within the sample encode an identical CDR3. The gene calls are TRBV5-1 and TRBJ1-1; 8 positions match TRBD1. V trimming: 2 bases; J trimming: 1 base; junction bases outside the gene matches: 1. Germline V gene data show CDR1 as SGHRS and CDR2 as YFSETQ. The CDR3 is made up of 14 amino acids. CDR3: CASSFGTGNTEAFF. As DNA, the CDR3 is TGCGCCAGCAGCTTTGGGACAGGGAACACTGAAGCTTTCTTT.

The CDR3 loop is CASSARLETQYF. Written as DNA, the CDR3 is TGTGCCAGCAGCGCTAGGCTAGAGACCCAGTACTTC. This chain links TRBV2 with TRBJ2-5; no reliable D call. The V gene's germline CDR1 is SNHLY and CDR2 FYNNEI. Trimming pared 6 bases from V and 4 bases from J, leaving 9 bases between. This CDR3 contains 12 residues.

In DNA form, the CDR3 reads TGCAGTGCCCCAGGGGTTGGGGAGCAGTACTTC. It codes for CSAPGVGEQYF. The chain carries TRBV20-1 and TRBJ2-7, with a possible D match to TRBD1 (6 bases). Trimming removed 6 bases from V and 7 bases from J, with 13 bases in between. The CDR3 spans 11 residues. Germline V gives CDR1 DFQATT, CDR2 SNEGSKA (reference sequence).

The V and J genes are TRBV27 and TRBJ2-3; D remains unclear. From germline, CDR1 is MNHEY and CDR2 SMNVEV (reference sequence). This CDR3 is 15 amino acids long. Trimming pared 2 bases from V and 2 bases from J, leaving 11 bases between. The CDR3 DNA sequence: TGTGCCAGCAGTTTAGGTCTAGAACCCACAGATACGCAGTATTTT. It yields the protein CASSLGLEPTDTQYF.

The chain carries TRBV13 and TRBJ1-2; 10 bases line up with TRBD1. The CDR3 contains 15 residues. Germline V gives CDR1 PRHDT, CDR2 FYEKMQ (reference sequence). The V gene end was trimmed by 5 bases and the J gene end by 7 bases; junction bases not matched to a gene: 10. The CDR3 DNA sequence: TGTGCCAGCAGCCCTCCCGGGACAGGGGTTAGTGGCTACACCTTC. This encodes CASSPPGTGVSGYTF.

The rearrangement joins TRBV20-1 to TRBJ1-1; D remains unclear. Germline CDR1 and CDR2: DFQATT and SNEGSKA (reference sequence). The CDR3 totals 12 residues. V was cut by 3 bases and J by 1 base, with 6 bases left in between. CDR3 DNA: TGCAGTGCTAGTGTCCGGAACACTGAAGCTTTCTTT. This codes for CSASVRNTEAFF.

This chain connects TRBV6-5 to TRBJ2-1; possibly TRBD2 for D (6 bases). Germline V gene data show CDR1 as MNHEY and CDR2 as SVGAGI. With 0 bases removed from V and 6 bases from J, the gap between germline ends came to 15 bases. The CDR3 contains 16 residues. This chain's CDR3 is CASSYSITAGGNEQFF. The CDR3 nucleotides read TGTGCCAGCAGTTACTCGATAACCGCCGGGGGCAATGAGCAGTTCTTC.

Here the CDR3 DNA reads TGTGCCAGCAGCCCCACTCCCGTCGGACAGGGGGAAAGTGGCTACACCTTC. Its translation is CASSPTPVGQGESGYTF. The chain combines TRBV13 with TRBJ1-2, with 10 bases identical to TRBD1. With V trimmed by 5 bases and J by 7 bases, 16 bases remained unmatched. Germline CDR1 PRHDT, CDR2 FYEKMQ (reference sequence). The CDR3 consists of 17 residues.

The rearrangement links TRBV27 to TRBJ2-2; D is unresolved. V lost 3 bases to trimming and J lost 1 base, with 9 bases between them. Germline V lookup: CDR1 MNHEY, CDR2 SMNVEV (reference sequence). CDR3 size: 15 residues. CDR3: CASSFGLGNTGELFF. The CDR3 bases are TGTGCCAGCAGTTTTGGGCTCGGGAACACCGGGGAGCTGTTTTTT.

The CDR3 DNA sequence: TGTGCCAGCTCACCATTAACAGGAGCCTACAATGAGCAGTTCTTC. Residues: CASSPLTGAYNEQFF. This rearrangement joins TRBV18 to TRBJ2-1; TRBD1 is a possible D gene (5 bases). CDR1 is KGHSH, CDR2 LQKENI, per germline. The CDR3 loop spans 15 amino acids. V was pared by 2 bases and J by 2 bases, with 10 bases between.

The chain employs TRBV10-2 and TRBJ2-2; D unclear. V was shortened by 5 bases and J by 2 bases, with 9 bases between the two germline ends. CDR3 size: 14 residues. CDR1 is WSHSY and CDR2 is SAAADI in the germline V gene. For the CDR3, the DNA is TGCGCCAGCAGTTCCACAGCTAACACCGGGGAGCTGTTTTTT. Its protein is CASSSTANTGELFF.

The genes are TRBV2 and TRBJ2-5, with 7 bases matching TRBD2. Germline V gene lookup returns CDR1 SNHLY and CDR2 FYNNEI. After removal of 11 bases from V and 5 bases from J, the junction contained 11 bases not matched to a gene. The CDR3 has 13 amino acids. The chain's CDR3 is CAGSRGVLETQYF. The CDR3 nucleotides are TGTGCCGGAAGCCGGGGGGTTTTGGAGACCCAGTACTTC.

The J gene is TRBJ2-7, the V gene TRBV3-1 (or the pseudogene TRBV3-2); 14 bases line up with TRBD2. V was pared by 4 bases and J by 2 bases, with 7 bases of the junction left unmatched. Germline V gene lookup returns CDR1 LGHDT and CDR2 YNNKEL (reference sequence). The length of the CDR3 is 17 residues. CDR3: CASSRLAGGPVTYEQYF. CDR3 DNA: TGTGCCAGCAGCCGACTAGCGGGAGGGCCTGTGACCTACGAGCAGTACTTC.

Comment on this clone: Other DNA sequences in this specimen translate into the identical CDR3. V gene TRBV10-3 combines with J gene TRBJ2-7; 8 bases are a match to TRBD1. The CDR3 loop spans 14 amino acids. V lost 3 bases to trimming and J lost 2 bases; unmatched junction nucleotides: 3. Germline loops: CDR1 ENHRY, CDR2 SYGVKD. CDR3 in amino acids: CAISEGTGAYEQYF. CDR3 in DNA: TGTGCCATCAGTGAAGGGACAGGTGCCTACGAGCAGTACTTC.

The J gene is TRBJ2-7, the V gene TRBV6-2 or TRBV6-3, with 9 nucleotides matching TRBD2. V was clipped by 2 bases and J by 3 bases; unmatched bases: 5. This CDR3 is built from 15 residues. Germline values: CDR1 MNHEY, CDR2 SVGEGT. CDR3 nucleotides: TGTGCCAGCAGTTACGGTCTAGCGGGGTTCTACGAGCAGTACTTC. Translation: CASSYGLAGFYEQYF.

CDR3 in DNA: TGTGCCAGCAGTCTCGGGTGGGCTAGCGGGGGAAGGACCGGGGAGCTGTTTTTT. It encodes CASSLGWASGGRTGELFF. The chain has TRBV6-6 and TRBJ2-2; 10 nucleotides line up with TRBD2. V lost 5 bases to trimming and J lost 5 bases; unmatched junction nucleotides: 14. Germline values: CDR1 MNHNY, CDR2 SVGAGI (reference sequence). The CDR3 sequence is 18 residues long.